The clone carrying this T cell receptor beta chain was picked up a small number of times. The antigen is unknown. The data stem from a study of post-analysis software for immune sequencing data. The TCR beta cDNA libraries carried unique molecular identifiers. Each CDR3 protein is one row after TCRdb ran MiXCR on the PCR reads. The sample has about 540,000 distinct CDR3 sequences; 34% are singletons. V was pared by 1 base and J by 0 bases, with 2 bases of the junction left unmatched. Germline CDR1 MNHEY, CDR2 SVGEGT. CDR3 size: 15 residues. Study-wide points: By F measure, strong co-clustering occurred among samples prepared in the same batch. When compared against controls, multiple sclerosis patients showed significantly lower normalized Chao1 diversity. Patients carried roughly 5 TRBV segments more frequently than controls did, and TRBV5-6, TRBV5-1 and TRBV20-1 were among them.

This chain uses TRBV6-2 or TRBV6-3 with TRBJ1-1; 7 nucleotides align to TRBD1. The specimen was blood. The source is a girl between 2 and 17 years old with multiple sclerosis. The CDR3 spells CASSYLGGVNTEAFF. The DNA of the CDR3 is TGTGCCAGCAGTTACTTAGGGGGCGTGAACACTGAAGCTTTCTTT.